The rows below give T cell receptor beta chains drawn from one sample of a study of cytomegalovirus exposure and HLA in healthy donors. The table came from immunoSEQ multiplex PCR; TCRdb's copy has only in-frame clones and leaves some out. The sample holds fewer than 65,000 clones, roughly 67% seen once. Material: PBMCs. The receptor set was obtained from a man aged 45-65 years in good health and CMV-seronegative. The CDR3 runs from the conserved cysteine through the conserved F or W. D genes are given only for firm matches. Clone size is given for some rows only: seen once, a few or many times, or a class if the clone is expanded.

clone size	J gene	D gene	V gene	CDR3 protein	CDR3 DNA
NA	TRBJ1-1	TRBD1	TRBV27	CASTRQGAGNTEAFF	TGTGCCAGCACCCGACAGGGGGCTGGGAACACTGAAGCTTTCTTT
once	TRBJ1-2	TRBD1	TRBV27	CASSPTGAYGYTF	TGTGCCAGCAGTCCTACAGGGGCTTACGGGTACACCTTC
NA	TRBJ2-3	TRBD1	TRBV19	CASRAHRGLLTDTQYF	TGTGCCAGTAGAGCTCACAGGGGGCTTTTAACAGATACGCAGTATTTT
NA	TRBJ1-2	NA	TRBV10-3	CAITNGQGNYGYTF	TGTGCCATCACCAATGGTCAGGGTAACTATGGCTACACCTTC
NA	TRBJ2-1	TRBD2	TRBV4-2	CASSQESSGGAYNEQFF	TGTGCCAGCAGCCAAGAATCGAGCGGGGGGGCCTACAATGAGCAGTTCTTC
NA	TRBJ1-2	TRBD1	TRBV7-9	CASSIGTALANYGYTF	TGTGCCAGCAGCATAGGGACAGCCCTAGCTAACTATGGCTACACCTTC
NA	TRBJ1-4	NA	TRBV11-2	CASSSIQEGKLFF	TGTGCCAGCAGCTCGATACAGGAAGGGAAACTGTTTTTT
NA	TRBJ2-7	TRBD1	TRBV2	CAIQDRVYEQYF	TGTGCCATACAGGACAGGGTCTACGAGCAGTACTTC
once	TRBJ1-2	TRBD1	TRBV28	CASSLSDRVVKTGYTF	TGTGCCAGCAGTTTATCAGACAGGGTGGTTAAAACTGGCTACACCTTC
NA	TRBJ2-1	NA	TRBV5-5	CASQIDGAYDEQFF	TGTGCCAGCCAGATCGATGGGGCTTACGATGAGCAGTTCTTC
NA	TRBJ2-7	NA	TRBV5-4	CASSQEAREVYEQYF	TGTGCCAGCAGCCAAGAGGCCCGCGAGGTCTACGAGCAGTACTTC
NA	TRBJ2-5	NA	TRBV9	CASSLGGGGYGAQYF	TGTGCCAGCAGCCTCGGAGGGGGGGGATACGGGGCCCAGTACTTC
NA	TRBJ1-2	NA	TRBV29-1	CSVLVWPYGYTF	TGCAGCGTCCTGGTGTGGCCCTATGGCTACACCTTC
NA	TRBJ2-7	TRBD1	TRBV6-5	CASSYRDRGYEQYF	TGTGCCAGCAGTTACCGGGACAGGGGCTACGAGCAGTACTTC
few	TRBJ1-2	NA	TRBV27	CASGTMEGYTF	TGTGCCAGCGGGACTATGGAAGGCTACACCTTC
few	TRBJ2-7	NA	TRBV5-6	CASSLDRGARRNEQYF	TGTGCCAGCAGCTTGGATCGGGGGGCTAGGAGAAACGAGCAGTACTTC
few	TRBJ2-4	TRBD1	TRBV5-4	CASSLSRGPKNIQYF	TGTGCCAGCAGCTTATCCAGGGGGCCCAAAAACATTCAGTACTTC
NA	TRBJ2-2	TRBD1	TRBV4-1	CASSRAQGAHGELFF	TGCGCCAGCAGCCGGGCACAGGGGGCCCACGGGGAGCTGTTTTTT